This TCR beta chain was retrieved from a study of cytomegalovirus exposure and HLA in healthy donors. Study results and limitations: It was in a later analysis that TCR association rates were seen to vary by HLA locus, highest for DRB1 and lowest for HLA-C.

The PCR made use of 60 Vbeta and 13 Jbeta primers. Only in-frame clones appear in the TCRdb table, and some are missing; sequencing was by immunoSEQ multiplex PCR. Among about 170,000 clones listed, around 73% were seen once. The V segment lost 7 bases and the J segment 5 bases; nucleotides outside the gene matches: 6. The CDR3 loop spans 12 amino acids. Germline values: CDR1 SQVTM, CDR2 ANQGSEA. This clone occurred once. What it binds is unknown. The material sequenced was PBMCs. The TCR originated in a young woman in good health and CMV-seropositive. This chain connects TRBV29-1 to TRBJ2-5; 8 bases align to TRBD1. CDR3 sequence: CSGSQGVETQYF. DNA for the CDR3: TGCAGCGGGTCACAGGGGGTCGAGACCCAGTACTTC.